This TCR beta chain was identified during a study of CD8+ T cells in alopecia areata. Looking at the study overall: Tofacitinib ran 6 to 18 months, followed by 6 months off drug. The SALT score measured affected scalp surface percentage in treated patients.

A note on this clone: The junction and the germline gene differ at one end; a read error may be behind it.

Treatment denoted: oral pan-JAK inhibitor, 5-10 mg twice daily. Both peripheral blood and punch biopsies of lesional scalp skin were obtained from patients who had alopecia areata. Sorting of PBMCs yielded the CD4+ and CD8+ T cells. Following extraction, RNA underwent reverse transcription to cDNA, which served as the sequencing template. Measured with immunoSEQ multiplex PCR; TCRdb has only the in-frame clones, and not every one. There are about 160,000 clones in the sample; 60% to 75% occur only once, and about 14% lies in the top ten. Per germline, CDR1 ENHRY and CDR2 SYGVKD. The CDR3 length is 14 residues.

The source was CD4+ T cells sorted from blood, collected at week 24, from a patient treated with tofacitinib. The J gene is TRBJ1-1, the V gene TRBV10-3; 7 bases align to TRBD1. The origin of this receptor is a human donor with alopecia areata. CDR3 sequence: CASSVDRANTEAFF. CDR3 nucleotide sequence: TGTGCCAGCAGTGTCGACAGGGCGAACACTGAAGCTTTCTTT.